This T cell receptor (beta chain) was obtained from a study of blood T cell repertoires in COVID-19. On the study more broadly: Acute and convalescent COVID-19 specimens originated in the United States, Italy and Spain. In each case, the material was cDNA or gDNA derived from T cells, B-cell-depleted T cells, or PBMCs.

Patients at the Seattle site were enrolled during active infection and followed longitudinally. Per the original data handling: Researchers report that nucleated cell counts were estimated from reference gene primer amplification. Clones were sequenced by immunoSEQ multiplex PCR, and TCRdb holds only the in-frame ones, with some missing. V, J and clone size are those of that table, while D and trimming were read from the DNA. The sample records approximately 300,000 clones, approximately 85% being singletons. This clone turned up a few times. Sequences were obtained from peripheral blood. This sequence was found in a human donor with COVID-19, enrolled during active disease. The donor label of this sample is uncertain.

The CDR3 sequence: CASSFLAESRNEQFF. The CDR3 DNA reads TGCGCCAGCAGCTTCCTAGCGGAATCTAGGAATGAGCAGTTCTTC. The chain uses TRBV5-1 and TRBJ2-1, with 7 bases that match TRBD2. CDR1 and CDR2 (germline): SGHRS, YFSETQ. The V segment lost 2 bases and the J segment 7 bases; nucleotides outside the gene matches: 9. The length of the CDR3 is 15 residues.